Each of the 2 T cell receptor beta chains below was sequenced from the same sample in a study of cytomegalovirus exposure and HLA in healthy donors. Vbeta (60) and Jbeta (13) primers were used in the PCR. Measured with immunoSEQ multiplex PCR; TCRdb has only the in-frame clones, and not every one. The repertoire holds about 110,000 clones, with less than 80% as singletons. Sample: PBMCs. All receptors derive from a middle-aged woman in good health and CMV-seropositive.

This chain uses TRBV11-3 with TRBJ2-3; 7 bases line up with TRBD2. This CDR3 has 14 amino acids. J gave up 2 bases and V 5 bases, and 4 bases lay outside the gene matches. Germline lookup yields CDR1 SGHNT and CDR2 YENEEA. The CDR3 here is CASSVSGPTDTQYF. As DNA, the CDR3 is TGTGCCAGCAGCGTTAGCGGGCCCACAGATACGCAGTATTTT. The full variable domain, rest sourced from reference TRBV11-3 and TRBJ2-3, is EAGVVQSPRYKIIEKKQPVAFWCNPISGHNTLYWYLQNLGQGPELLIRYENEEAVDDSQLPKDRFSAERLKGVDSTLKIQPAELGDSAVYLCASSVSGPTDTQYFGPGTRLTVL.

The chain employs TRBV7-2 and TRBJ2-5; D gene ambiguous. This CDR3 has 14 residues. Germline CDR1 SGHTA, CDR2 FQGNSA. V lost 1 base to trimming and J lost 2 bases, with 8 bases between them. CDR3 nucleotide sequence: TGTGCCAGCAGCTTAGACCCCAGTCAAGAGACCCAGTACTTC. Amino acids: CASSLDPSQETQYF.